A selection of T cell receptor beta chains follows, all from one sample in a study of identical twins. TCRdb reanalysed the 5' RACE reads using MiXCR and keeps one entry per CDR3 protein. The sample has 690,000 or so distinct CDR3 sequences, around 6% seen once; the top ten hold 1.5% to 2%. Input material: naive T cells sorted from blood. Receptors originate from a man younger than 35 in good health. Each CDR3 is given with its conserved first and last residue. D genes are given only for firm matches. Clone sizes are given selectively: once, few, many, or a class where the clone is expanded.

D gene	V gene	clone size	J gene	CDR3 DNA	CDR3 protein
TRBD1	TRBV20-1	many	TRBJ2-2	TGCAGTGCTAGAGTAGGGGGCAAGAACACCGGGGAGCTGTTTTTT	CSARVGGKNTGELFF
NA	TRBV4-1	few	TRBJ1-3	TGCGCCAGCAGCCAAGCGGCGCAGCTTCTACCTGGAAACACCATATATTTT	CASSQAAQLLPGNTIYF
NA	TRBV7-6	NA	TRBJ1-1	TGTGCCAGCAGCTTAAATCAGGGGCCCTTCGAAGCTTTCTTT	CASSLNQGPFEAFF
NA	TRBV4-3	NA	TRBJ1-2	TGCGCCAGCAGCCAAGGCGTGTACTATGGCTACACCTTC	CASSQGVYYGYTF
NA	TRBV4-1	NA	TRBJ1-1	TGCGCCAGCAGCCAAATAACGTCTAGGGCAAACACTGAAGCTTTCTTT	CASSQITSRANTEAFF
NA	TRBV4-2	few	TRBJ2-7	TGTGCCAGCAGCCAAGGAAGACAAGAAGAGCAGTACTTC	CASSQGRQEEQYF
TRBD1	TRBV20-1	many	TRBJ2-2	TGCAGTGCTAGACGACAGGGTAACGGGGAGCTGTTTTTT	CSARRQGNGELFF
NA	TRBV6-2/TRBV6-3	many	TRBJ2-7	TGTGCCAGCTCGCTCGCGGCCCCCGTAACCGGCTCCTACGAGCAGTACTTC	CASSLAAPVTGSYEQYF
NA	TRBV6-2/TRBV6-3	many	TRBJ2-7	TGTGCCAGCAGTTACTCATCTCCCTCCTACGAGCAGTACTTC	CASSYSSPSYEQYF
TRBD2	TRBV6-1	few	TRBJ2-2	TGTGCCAGCAGTCCAAGTGCGGGAGGGCCGACCGGGGAGCTGTTTTTT	CASSPSAGGPTGELFF
NA	TRBV6-5	many	TRBJ2-1	TGTGCCAGCAGTTACCTGTCAGGGAATGAGCAGTTCTTC	CASSYLSGNEQFF
TRBD2	TRBV4-3	few	TRBJ2-2	TGCGCCAGCAGCCAAGATTGGGCTAGCGGGAGGGATACCGGGGAGCTGTTTTTT	CASSQDWASGRDTGELFF
NA	TRBV5-1	many	TRBJ1-1	TGCGCCAGCAGCGCCGCGGGACGGATGAACACTGAAGCTTTCTTT	CASSAAGRMNTEAFF
NA	TRBV11-2	NA	TRBJ2-3	TGTGCCAGCAGGGGGGGAAGGGGCGAGGAGTATTTT	CASRGGRGEEYF
NA	TRBV18	NA	TRBJ2-5	TGTGCCAGCTCAGTTAGGGGTGGAGAGACCCAGTACTTC	CASSVRGGETQYF
NA	TRBV7-9	NA	TRBJ2-1	TGTGCCAGCAGCTCTGCCCGCGGGTTAAGCTCCTACAATGAGCAGTTCTTC	CASSSARGLSSYNEQFF
NA	TRBV5-6	many	TRBJ2-4	TGTGCCAGCAGCTACCTTGCGGGATCCCTAGCCAAAAACATTCAGTACTTC	CASSYLAGSLAKNIQYF
NA	TRBV7-8	NA	TRBJ1-3	TGTGCCAGCAGCCCCAGCGGGGGGCAAACTGGAAACACCATATATTTT	CASSPSGGQTGNTIYF